This TCR beta chain was documented in a study of blood T cell repertoires in COVID-19. Across the study: Nucleic acid was either cDNA or gDNA, and it came from T cells, B-cell-depleted T cells, or PBMCs.

Measured with immunoSEQ multiplex PCR; TCRdb has only the in-frame clones, and not every one. In the table there are around 110,000 clones, 65% to 80% of which are singletons. Looked up from germline, CDR1 is SGHAT and CDR2 is FQNNGV. The CDR3 extends over 13 amino acids. Trimming removed 5 bases from V and 2 bases from J, with 9 bases in between. The V and J genes are TRBV11-2 and TRBJ1-1, with a weak D call TRBD1 (5 bases). The sequence was obtained from a man aged 70 or older with acute or convalescent COVID-19. The material sequenced was peripheral blood. This CDR3 is CASSPRVNTEAFF. The CDR3 DNA follows: TGTGCCAGCAGCCCCAGGGTTAACACTGAAGCTTTCTTT. Combining the CDR3 with reference TRBV11-2 and TRBJ1-1 gives the whole variable domain EAGVAQSPRYKIIEKRQSVAFWCNPISGHATLYWYQQILGQGPKLLIQFQNNGVVDDSQLPKDRFSAERLKGVDSTLKIQPAKLEDSAVYLCASSPRVNTEAFFGQGTRLTVV.